This T cell receptor (beta chain) was found in a study of blood T cell repertoires in COVID-19. The wider study: The United States, Italy and Spain were the sources of the acute and convalescent COVID-19 samples. Nucleic acid was either cDNA or gDNA, and it came from T cells, B-cell-depleted T cells, or PBMCs.

Study processing details: Scientists estimated how many nucleated cells there were by amplifying reference gene primers. The method was immunoSEQ multiplex PCR; TCRdb's version includes in-frame clones alone and lacks a portion of them. The V and J calls and clone size were taken over from that table, and D and trimming were inferred from the DNA. The sample yields a few hundred thousand clones, approximately 82% seen once. Material: peripheral blood. This TCR was recovered from a man aged 30 to 39 who had recovered from COVID-19.

The CDR3 here is CASSDQGRGELFF. The CDR3, as DNA: TGTGCCAGTAGTGATCAGGGTCGCGGGGAGCTGTTTTTT. The chain employs TRBV19 and TRBJ2-2, with a weak D call TRBD1 (5 bases). The CDR3 contains 13 residues. V was shortened by 5 bases and J by 7 bases, with 11 bases between the two germline ends. CDR1 LNHDA and CDR2 SQIVND come from the germline V gene (reference sequence).